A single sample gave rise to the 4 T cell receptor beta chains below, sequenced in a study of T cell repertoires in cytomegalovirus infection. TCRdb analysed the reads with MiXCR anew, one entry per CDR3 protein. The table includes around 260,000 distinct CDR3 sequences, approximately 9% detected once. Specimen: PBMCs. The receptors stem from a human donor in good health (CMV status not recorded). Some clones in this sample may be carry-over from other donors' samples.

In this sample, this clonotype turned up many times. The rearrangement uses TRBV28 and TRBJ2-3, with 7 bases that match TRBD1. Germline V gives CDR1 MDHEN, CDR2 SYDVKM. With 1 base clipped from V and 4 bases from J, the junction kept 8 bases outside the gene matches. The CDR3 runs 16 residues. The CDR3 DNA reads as TGTGCCAGCAGTTTATTACAGGGGTATGGGGCAGATACGCAGTATTTT. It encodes CASSLLQGYGADTQYF.

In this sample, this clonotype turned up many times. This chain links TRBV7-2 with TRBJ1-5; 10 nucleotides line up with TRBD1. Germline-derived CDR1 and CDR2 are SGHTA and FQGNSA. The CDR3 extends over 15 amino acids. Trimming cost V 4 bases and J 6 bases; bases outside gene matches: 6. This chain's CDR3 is CASSYRDRGGQPQHF. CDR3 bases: TGTGCCAGCAGCTACCGGGACAGGGGTGGTCAGCCCCAGCATTTT. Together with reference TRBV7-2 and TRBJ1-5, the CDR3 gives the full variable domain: GAGVSQSPSNKVTEKGKDVELRCDPISGHTALYWYRQSLGQGLEFLIYFQGNSAPDKSGLPSDRFSAERTGGSVSTLTIQRTQQEDSAVYLCASSYRDRGGQPQHFGDGTRLSIL.

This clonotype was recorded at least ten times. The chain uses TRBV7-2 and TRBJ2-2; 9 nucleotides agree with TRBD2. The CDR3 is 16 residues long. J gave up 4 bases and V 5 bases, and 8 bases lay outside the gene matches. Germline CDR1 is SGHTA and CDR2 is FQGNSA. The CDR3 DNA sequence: TGTGCCAGCAGCGACCCGACTAGCGGTTCCACCGGGGAGCTGTTTTTT. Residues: CASSDPTSGSTGELFF.

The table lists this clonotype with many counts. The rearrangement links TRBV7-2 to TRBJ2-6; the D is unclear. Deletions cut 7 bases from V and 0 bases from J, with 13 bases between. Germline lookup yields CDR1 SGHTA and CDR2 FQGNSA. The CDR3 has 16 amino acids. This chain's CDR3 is CASTSSVSSGANVLTF. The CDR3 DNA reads TGTGCCAGCACCTCCTCCGTGAGCTCTGGGGCCAACGTCCTGACTTTC.